Presented here are 30 T cell receptor beta chains from one specimen sequenced in a study of CD8+ T cells in alopecia areata. Once RNA had been extracted, it was reverse transcribed into cDNA to act as the sequencing template. Libraries were prepared by immunoSEQ multiplex PCR; TCRdb keeps only in-frame clonotypes and omits some of them. The table includes roughly 32,000 clones, around two thirds detected once. The sample was NKG2D-high CD8+ T cells sorted from blood. All receptors derive from a human donor with alopecia areata.

The V and J genes are TRBV7-9 and TRBJ2-3; 8 bases agree with TRBD1. J lost 4 bases, V lost 1 base, and 7 bases had no gene match. This CDR3 is 16 amino acids long. Germline V gene data show CDR1 as SEHNR and CDR2 as FQNEAQ (reference sequence). The CDR3 sequence: CASSLVPGGSADTQYF. The CDR3 DNA sequence: TGTGCCAGCAGCTTAGTTCCAGGGGGCTCGGCAGATACGCAGTATTTT.

V usage is TRBV25-1 and J usage is TRBJ2-4; either TRBD1 or TRBD2 may supply D (5 bases each). Germline CDR1 MGHDK, CDR2 SYGVNS. V was cut by 5 bases and J by 14 bases, with 16 bases left in between. This CDR3 region has 12 residues. CDR3 sequence (DNA): TGTGCCAGCAGTTTGGGACCCAGTAAAGAGTACTTC. This gives the protein CASSLGPSKEYF.

The rearrangement uses TRBV18 and TRBJ2-7; 7 nucleotides align to TRBD1. Looked up from germline, CDR1 is KGHSH and CDR2 is LQKENI. This CDR3 is built from 14 residues. V lost 3 bases, J lost 4 bases, and 6 bases stayed unmatched. The CDR3 DNA follows: TGTGCCAGCTCACCCGGGACAGCCGCTTACGAGCAGTACTTC. As protein: CASSPGTAAYEQYF.

The J gene is TRBJ1-6, the V gene TRBV30; D perhaps matches TRBD1 (5 bases). The germline CDR1 and CDR2 sequences are GTSNPN and SVGIG (reference sequence). Trimming removed 5 bases at V and 9 bases at J, with 8 bases between. The CDR3 loop spans 11 amino acids. The CDR3 loop is CAWGASSPLHF. The CDR3 bases are TGTGCCTGGGGGGCTAGTTCACCCCTCCACTTT.

The rearrangement links TRBV4-1 to TRBJ2-7; 7 positions agree with TRBD2. The trim removed 1 base at V and 6 bases at J, leaving 9 bases unmatched. Per germline, CDR1 MGHRA and CDR2 YSYEKL. The CDR3 has 15 residues. The CDR3 is CASSQGTGTNSEQYF. The CDR3 region has the DNA TGCGCCAGCAGCCAAGGGACCGGGACTAACAGCGAGCAGTACTTC.

A single count supports this clone. The chain carries TRBV27 and TRBJ2-7, with TRBD1 identical over 7 bases. The J segment lost 3 bases and the V segment lost 4 bases, leaving 12 bases of the junction unmatched. Germline CDR1 and CDR2: MNHEY and SMNVEV (reference sequence). The CDR3 has 16 residues. The DNA of the CDR3 is TGTGCCAGCAGTTCAACCACGACGGACAGGATCTACGAGCAGTACTTC. Translation: CASSSTTTDRIYEQYF.

This chain links TRBV6-4 with TRBJ2-1; 15 bases map to TRBD2. CDR1 MRHNA and CDR2 SNTAGT come from the germline V gene. CDR3 length equals 15 residues. The V segment lost 4 bases and the J segment 8 bases; nucleotides outside the gene matches: 3. CDR3 bases: TGTGCCAGCAGTGGGACTAGCGGGGGGGCAGATGAGCAGTTCTTC. Translation gives CASSGTSGGADEQFF.

V usage is TRBV10-1 and J usage is TRBJ2-7; a weak D match, TRBD1 (6 bases). This CDR3 has 15 amino acids. The germline gives CDR1 WNHNN, CDR2 SYGVQD (reference sequence). V lost 9 bases to trimming and J lost 7 bases, with 25 bases between them. In nucleotides, the CDR3 is TGCGCCAGTTCAGACGGGACATCCTATCTACGGGAGCAGTACTTC. Translated: CASSDGTSYLREQYF.

The rearrangement uses TRBV30 and TRBJ2-1; D may be TRBD1 (6 bases). Between the trimmed V and J ends, which lost 5 bases and 8 bases, there was a span of 10 bases. Germline V gives CDR1 GTSNPN, CDR2 SVGIG (reference sequence). The CDR3 sequence is 11 residues long. This chain's CDR3 is CAWARGDEQFF. In nucleotides, the CDR3 is TGTGCCTGGGCCAGGGGAGATGAGCAGTTCTTC.

The chain combines TRBV15 with TRBJ1-2; D remains ambiguous. Germline-derived CDR1 and CDR2 are LNHNV and YYDKDF (reference sequence). Trimming took 0 bases from V and 3 from J, leaving 11 bases between them. There are 15 residues in the CDR3. CDR3 DNA sequence: TGTGCCACCAGCAGAGATCTTGACGGATACTATGGCTACACCTTC. Its protein product is CATSRDLDGYYGYTF.

This chain joins TRBV29-1 and TRBJ1-2; maybe TRBD1 (5 bases). This CDR3 has 12 residues. V was trimmed by 4 bases and J by 4 bases, leaving 10 bases between them. Germline-derived CDR1 and CDR2 are SQVTM and ANQGSEA. CDR3 bases: TGCAGCGTTGCACAGGAAGGCTATGGCTACACCTTC. Encoded protein: CSVAQEGYGYTF.

This clone was found a few times. V is TRBV13 and J is TRBJ2-5, with D uncertain. Germline CDR1 is PRHDT and CDR2 is FYEKMQ (reference sequence). The CDR3 runs 14 residues. Between the trimmed V and J ends, which lost 5 bases and 7 bases, there was a span of 17 bases. CDR3: CASSQSRRIATQYF. The CDR3 DNA reads as TGTGCCAGCAGCCAATCCCGACGGATCGCGACCCAGTACTTC.

The table lists this clone with a few counts. The chain joins TRBV29-1 to TRBJ2-3; the match to TRBD1 covers 7 bases. After removal of 6 bases from V and 0 bases from J, the junction contained 15 bases not matched to a gene. This CDR3 has 17 residues. Germline CDR1 is SQVTM and CDR2 is ANQGSEA. In DNA, the CDR3 is TGCAGCGTCGAGGGGGATTGGGACAGAGCTAGCACAGATACGCAGTATTTT. Protein: CSVEGDWDRASTDTQYF.

In this sample, this clone turned up once. The gene calls are TRBV5-6 and TRBJ2-7, with D unclear. This CDR3 spans 13 amino acids. Germline CDR1 SGHDT, CDR2 YYEEEE. V lost 4 bases and J 0 bases, leaving 8 bases between the germline ends. The CDR3 here is CASSIQSSYEQYF. CDR3 nucleotide sequence: TGTGCCAGCAGCATACAGAGCTCCTACGAGCAGTACTTC.

The chain employs TRBV29-1 and TRBJ2-7; D not certain. Trimming cost V 5 bases and J 1 base, with 12 bases left between them. The CDR3 length is 13 residues. The germline V gene has CDR1 SQVTM and CDR2 ANQGSEA. In nucleotides, the CDR3 is TGCAGCGTTCTAAGGACGGATTCCTACGAGCAGTACTTC. Translating gives CSVLRTDSYEQYF.

This clone was seen more than once but under ten times. The rearrangement links TRBV4-3 to TRBJ2-7, with TRBD1 identical over 7 bases. CDR3 length equals 17 residues. The germline V gene has CDR1 LGHNA and CDR2 YSLEER. The ends lost 2 bases at V and 2 bases at J; junction bases unmatched: 12. CDR3 nucleotides: TGCGCCAGCAGCCAAACCCGGGACAGCCCGAATCCCTACGAGCAGTACTTC. As protein: CASSQTRDSPNPYEQYF.

V gene TRBV5-6 combines with J gene TRBJ2-1; possible D gene TRBD2, 7 bases. The CDR3 contains 14 residues. Germline values: CDR1 SGHDT, CDR2 YYEEEE. V shed 9 bases and J shed 0 bases, with 13 bases lying between them. The CDR3: CATGGKSSYNEQFF. The CDR3 DNA follows: TGTGCCACGGGGGGCAAGAGCTCCTACAATGAGCAGTTCTTC.

This clone was seen a handful of times. This chain uses TRBV4-3 with TRBJ2-1; D possibly corresponds to TRBD2 (7 bases). This CDR3 spans 16 amino acids. Germline lookup yields CDR1 LGHNA and CDR2 YSLEER. Trimming cost V 1 base and J 1 base, with 11 bases left between them. The CDR3 sequence is CASSQVGRGSYNEQFF. The CDR3, as DNA: TGCGCCAGCAGCCAAGTTGGGAGGGGGTCCTACAATGAGCAGTTCTTC.

This chain links TRBV7-9 with TRBJ2-5; a possible D gene is TRBD1 (5 bases). V was trimmed by 3 bases and J by 3 bases, leaving 11 bases between them. CDR1 is SEHNR, CDR2 FQNEAQ, per germline (reference sequence). The CDR3 covers 14 residues. This chain's CDR3 is CASSFLPGKETQYF. Here the CDR3 DNA reads TGTGCCAGCAGCTTTCTACCAGGGAAAGAGACCCAGTACTTC.

A few counts support this clone. The rearrangement links TRBV28 to TRBJ2-7; no definite D call. Germline V gives CDR1 MDHEN, CDR2 SYDVKM. The CDR3 totals 12 residues. Trimming pared 1 base from V and 3 bases from J, leaving 4 bases between. The CDR3 loop reads CASSLLGYEQYF. Written as DNA, the CDR3 is TGTGCCAGCAGTTTATTGGGCTACGAGCAGTACTTC. The full variable domain, with the rest looked up from reference TRBV28 and TRBJ2-7, is DVKVTQSSRYLVKRTGEKVFLECVQDMDHENMFWYRQDPGLGLRLIYFSYDVKMKEKGDIPEGYSVSREKKERFSLILESASTNQTSMYLCASSLLGYEQYFGPGTRLTVT.

This clone was detected a few times. The V gene is TRBV7-9, the J gene TRBJ1-1, with a tentative D call TRBD1 (5 bases). Trimming cost V 4 bases and J 4 bases, with 16 bases left between them. This CDR3 is 15 amino acids long. CDR1 SEHNR and CDR2 FQNEAQ come from the germline V gene (reference sequence). This CDR3 is CASSSPGPLRTEAFF. In DNA form, the CDR3 reads TGTGCCAGCAGCTCGCCAGGGCCTTTACGCACTGAAGCTTTCTTT.

V usage is TRBV28 and J usage is TRBJ2-1; D may be TRBD1 (5 bases). Trimming cost V 2 bases and J 6 bases, with 17 bases left between them. This CDR3 has 16 residues. Germline CDR1 MDHEN, CDR2 SYDVKM. This chain's CDR3 is CASSLPLAGSSNEQFF. The DNA for the CDR3 is TGTGCCAGCAGTTTACCCCTTGCAGGGTCCAGCAATGAGCAGTTCTTC.

This chain joins TRBV28 and TRBJ1-1; 7 positions match TRBD1. The CDR3 spans 15 residues. Germline assignment: CDR1 MDHEN and CDR2 SYDVKM. Trimming at V came to 3 bases and at J to 0 bases, leaving 4 bases not matched to a gene. CDR3 residues: CASSFGQALNTEAFF. For the CDR3, the DNA is TGTGCCAGCAGTTTCGGACAGGCATTGAACACTGAAGCTTTCTTT.

V usage is TRBV4-3 and J usage is TRBJ2-3; 7 bases are shared with TRBD2. The CDR3 runs to 15 residues. V lost 3 bases, J lost 3 bases, and 6 bases stayed unmatched. The germline V gene has CDR1 LGHNA and CDR2 YSLEER. CDR3 sequence: CASSHIVRGTDTQYF. CDR3 nucleotide sequence: TGCGCCAGCAGCCACATCGTGCGGGGGACAGATACGCAGTATTTT.

The chain couples TRBV7-6 to TRBJ2-5, with unresolved D. V lost 2 bases, J lost 1 base, and 8 bases lay in between. The V gene's germline CDR1 is SGHVS and CDR2 FNYEAQ. The CDR3 is made up of 14 amino acids. The CDR3 is CASSLLAVQETQYF. Here the CDR3 DNA reads TGTGCCAGCAGCTTATTGGCGGTCCAAGAGACCCAGTACTTC.

V gene TRBV4-3 combines with J gene TRBJ2-2; TRBD1 might be the D (6 bases). This CDR3 is 16 amino acids long. Trimming stripped 0 bases from V and 2 bases from J, with 10 bases between. Germline lookup yields CDR1 LGHNA and CDR2 YSLEER. CDR3 DNA sequence: TGCGCCAGCAGCCAAGATCGACAGGTTAACACCGGGGAGCTGTTTTTT. It encodes CASSQDRQVNTGELFF.

J is TRBJ2-1 and V is TRBV11-2; D unresolved. CDR3 size: 17 residues. V was clipped by 5 bases and J by 0 bases, with 17 bases between them. The V gene's germline CDR1 is SGHAT and CDR2 FQNNGV. The CDR3 nucleotides are TGTGCCAGCAGCCTCAAAAAAGGGTCGGTCTCCTACAATGAGCAGTTCTTC. Its protein product is CASSLKKGSVSYNEQFF. The full variable domain, its missing parts supplied by reference TRBV11-2 and TRBJ2-1, is EAGVAQSPRYKIIEKRQSVAFWCNPISGHATLYWYQQILGQGPKLLIQFQNNGVVDDSQLPKDRFSAERLKGVDSTLKIQPAKLEDSAVYLCASSLKKGSVSYNEQFFGPGTRLTVL.

The chain employs TRBV2 and TRBJ2-3; 10 bases are a match to TRBD2. The CDR3 totals 16 residues. CDR1 and CDR2 (germline): SNHLY, FYNNEI. The trim removed 3 bases at V and 3 bases at J, leaving 6 bases unmatched. CDR3 DNA: TGTGCCAGCAGTGACACTAGCGGGGCCATGACAGATACGCAGTATTTT. Translating it yields CASSDTSGAMTDTQYF.

This clone appeared a few times. The rearrangement uses TRBV27 and TRBJ2-3; D uncertain. Looked up from germline, CDR1 is MNHEY and CDR2 is SMNVEV (reference sequence). V was shortened by 1 base and J by 1 base, with 6 bases between the two germline ends. The CDR3 loop spans 14 amino acids. The CDR3 nucleotides are TGTGCCAGCAGTTTATACGTCGGCACAGATACGCAGTATTTT. Translating it yields CASSLYVGTDTQYF.

In its sample, this clone was seen a few times. The rearrangement uses TRBV7-9 and TRBJ2-7; 11 nucleotides match TRBD1. The CDR3 contains 15 residues. Trimming at V came to 5 bases and at J to 6 bases, leaving 9 bases not matched to a gene. CDR1 and CDR2 from the germline V gene are SEHNR and FQNEAQ (reference sequence). CDR3 nucleotide sequence: TGTGCCAGCAGCGCACAGGGACAGGGGGACCGCGAGCAGTACTTC. This codes for CASSAQGQGDREQYF.